This T cell receptor (beta chain) is drawn from a study of CD8 T cells in ankylosing spondylitis. Overall study results and limits: Previous work reported some of these motif variants in the synovial fluid and blood of reactive arthritis. Significantly higher representation of disease-linked clones was reported for matched ankylosing spondylitis synovial fluid. It appeared that ankylosing spondylitis blood was characterized by a TCR beta motif of about 8 highly homologous variants.

This clonotype was detected many times. The antigen remains undetermined. TCRdb ran MiXCR on the 5' RACE reads and lists one entry per CDR3 protein. The repertoire holds under 300,000 distinct CDR3 sequences, with 8.6% as singletons. The germline CDR1 and CDR2 sequences are SGHRS and YFSETQ. After removal of 2 bases from V and 3 bases from J, the junction contained 4 bases not matched to a gene. This CDR3 comprises 15 residues. This receptor was identified in a male donor with ankylosing spondylitis or in good health (not recorded which). The sequenced material came from blood, either unsorted or a sorted T cell fraction (not recorded which). The V gene is TRBV5-1, the J gene TRBJ1-2, with 10 bases lining up with TRBD1. The CDR3 region is CASSLAGTGDYGYTF. CDR3 sequence (DNA): TGCGCCAGCAGCTTAGCCGGGACAGGGGACTATGGCTACACCTTC.